The rows below give T cell receptor beta chains drawn from one sample of a study of OX40 agonist ivuxolimab in advanced cancers. Only in-frame clones appear in the TCRdb table, and some are missing; sequencing was by immunoSEQ multiplex PCR. The table has tens of thousands of clones, roughly 78% seen once. Here the sequenced sample was CD4+ or CD8+ T cells sorted from blood, taken in a trial of the OX40 agonist ivuxolimab. Receptors were obtained from an adult with an advanced solid tumor such as melanoma, head and neck, liver or kidney cancer. CDR3s include the opening cysteine and the closing phenylalanine or tryptophan. A D gene is named only where the DNA matches it firmly. Clone size is stated in some rows and not others, as once, few, many or a class when expanded.

18	once	TRBV27	-	TRBJ1-5	CASSFSPGGFRGNQPQHF	TGTGCCAGCAGTTTTAGTCCGGGAGGTTTTCGTGGCAATCAGCCCCAGCATTTT
15	-	TRBV28	-	TRBJ1-2	CASSPHPDGNYGYTF	TGTGCCAGCAGTCCCCATCCCGATGGTAACTATGGCTACACCTTC
14	-	TRBV6-1	TRBD2	TRBJ2-7	CASSVGTSSIEQYF	TGTGCCAGCAGTGTAGGGACTAGCTCCATCGAGCAGTACTTC
12	-	TRBV6-6	-	TRBJ2-2	CASSFPPGELFF	TGTGCCAGCAGTTTCCCCCCCGGGGAGCTGTTTTTT
15	-	TRBV5-1	TRBD1	TRBJ2-1	CASSLETGVYNEQFF	TGCGCCAGCAGCTTGGAAACAGGGGTGTACAATGAGCAGTTCTTC
15	-	TRBV7-9	TRBD2	TRBJ2-3	CASSIEGTSGETQYF	TGTGCCAGCAGTATAGAGGGGACTAGCGGGGAAACGCAGTATTTT
12	many	TRBV19	TRBD1	TRBJ1-1	CATKKPSQGAFF	TGTGCCACTAAGAAGCCTTCACAGGGGGCTTTCTTT
14	few	TRBV28	-	TRBJ1-1	CASRAGTVNTEAFF	TGTGCCAGCAGAGCCGGGACGGTGAACACTGAAGCTTTCTTT
15	-	TRBV27	-	TRBJ1-5	CASSLSRQNNQPQHF	TGTGCCAGCAGTTTATCAAGACAGAACAATCAGCCCCAGCATTTT
15	-	TRBV11-1	TRBD1	TRBJ2-7	CASSFPGTGLYEQYF	TGTGCCAGCAGCTTTCCCGGGACAGGCCTCTACGAACAGTACTTC
13	few	TRBV10-1	-	TRBJ1-6	CASSELGNSPLHF	TGCGCCAGCAGTGAGTTGGGGAATTCACCCCTCCACTTT
18	-	TRBV2	TRBD2	TRBJ2-1	CASSSTSGRHSSYNEQFF	TGTGCCAGCAGTTCGACTAGCGGGAGGCACTCCTCCTACAATGAGCAGTTCTTC
16	-	TRBV7-2	TRBD2	TRBJ2-1	CASTTAASGRRYEQFF	TGTGCCAGCACCACGGCAGCTAGCGGGAGGAGGTATGAGCAGTTCTTC
13	-	TRBV5-1	TRBD1	TRBJ2-3	CASSGTGPDTQYF	TGCGCCAGCAGCGGGACAGGTCCAGATACGCAGTATTTT
15	-	TRBV7-2	-	TRBJ2-3	CASSLGYGLRDTQYF	TGTGCCAGCAGCTTAGGTTATGGTCTGAGAGATACGCAGTATTTT
13	-	TRBV2	-	TRBJ2-5	CASSGNSQETQYF	TGTGCCAGCAGTGGGAACAGCCAAGAGACCCAGTACTTC
16	once	TRBV28	TRBD2	TRBJ2-7	CATSGGRLLPPYEQYF	TGTGCCACCTCGGGGGGGCGCCTACTTCCGCCCTACGAGCAGTACTTC
15	few	TRBV7-8	-	TRBJ2-5	CASSLAMRSAQTQYF	TGTGCCAGCAGCTTAGCTATGCGGTCCGCCCAGACCCAGTACTTC
13	-	TRBV19	-	TRBJ1-1	CASSMTVNTEAFF	TGTGCCAGTAGTATGACGGTTAATACTGAAGCTTTCTTT
14	-	TRBV30	-	TRBJ2-2	CAWSGTANTGELFF	TGTGCCTGGAGTGGGACTGCGAACACCGGGGAGCTGTTTTTT
14	few	TRBV5-6	TRBD2	TRBJ2-3	CAYSAGAASDTQYF	TGTGCCTACTCGGCGGGAGCTGCGTCTGATACGCAGTATTTT
15	-	TRBV5-5	-	TRBJ1-1	CASSPAGGTNTEAFF	TGTGCCAGCAGCCCGGCCGGGGGAACCAACACTGAAGCTTTCTTT
15	-	TRBV15	TRBD1	TRBJ1-5	CATSRFRGRNQPQHF	TGTGCCACCAGCAGATTCAGGGGGCGGAATCAGCCCCAGCATTTT
13	-	TRBV12-5	-	TRBJ1-2	CASGFGAGYGYTF	TGTGCTAGTGGTTTTGGGGCCGGGTATGGCTACACCTTC
15	-	TRBV7-2	TRBD1	TRBJ1-5	CASSLRTGRNQPQHF	TGTGCCAGCAGCTTGAGGACAGGTCGCAATCAGCCCCAGCATTTT
16	-	TRBV25-1	TRBD1	TRBJ1-5	CASSGEGTGGNQPQHF	TGTGCCAGCAGTGGGGAGGGGACAGGTGGGAATCAGCCCCAGCATTTT
18	once	TRBV15	TRBD1	TRBJ1-1	CATSREQARQGAKTEAFF	TGTGCCACCAGCAGAGAACAAGCCCGACAGGGGGCGAAGACTGAAGCTTTCTTT
14	-	TRBV29-1	-	TRBJ2-3	CSVVDPRGTDTQYF	TGCAGCGTTGTGGACCCTCGAGGGACAGATACGCAGTATTTT
12	once	TRBV12-5	-	TRBJ1-2	CASGLGNYGYTF	TGTGCTAGTGGTTTGGGGAACTATGGCTACACCTTC
13	-	TRBV6-4	-	TRBJ1-1	CASSEDGGTEAFF	TGTGCCAGCAGCGAGGACGGAGGGACTGAAGCTTTCTTT
18	-	TRBV19	TRBD2	TRBJ2-1	CASSSWMGTSDTYNEQFF	TGTGCCAGTAGTAGTTGGATGGGGACTAGCGATACCTACAATGAGCAGTTCTTC
16	few	TRBV27	-	TRBJ1-2	CASTQSGADGLRGYTF	TGTGCCAGCACCCAAAGCGGGGCGGACGGGCTGCGTGGCTACACCTTC
21	-	TRBV4-1	TRBD2	TRBJ2-1	CASSQDPMGLAGLRVYNEQFF	TGCGCCAGCAGCCAAGATCCCATGGGACTAGCGGGGCTACGGGTGTACAATGAGCAGTTCTTC
14	-	TRBV7-9	TRBD1	TRBJ1-2	CASSWRQGNYGYTF	TGTGCCAGCAGCTGGAGACAGGGTAACTATGGCTACACCTTC
16	once	TRBV6-1	-	TRBJ2-2	CASSGVSGTLTGELFF	TGTGCCAGCAGTGGAGTCTCCGGGACTCTCACCGGGGAGCTGTTTTTT
14	once	TRBV14	-	TRBJ1-1	CASSQYQRNTEAFF	TGTGCCAGCAGCCAATATCAGAGGAACACTGAAGCTTTCTTT
16	-	TRBV7-2	TRBD1	TRBJ1-6	CASSVSGGAPSSPLHF	TGTGCCAGCAGCGTATCAGGGGGTGCCCCCAGTTCACCCCTCCACTTT
14	-	TRBV29-1	TRBD2	TRBJ2-5	CSADTSGAQETQYF	TGCAGCGCCGACACTAGCGGGGCCCAAGAGACCCAGTACTTC
15	-	TRBV25-1	-	TRBJ1-1	CASSEPQQGWTEAFF	TGTGCCAGCAGTGAACCCCAACAGGGATGGACTGAAGCTTTCTTT
16	-	TRBV5-1	-	TRBJ2-1	CASSNVQGGSYNEQFF	TGCGCCAGCAGCAACGTACAGGGCGGGTCCTACAATGAGCAGTTCTTC
12	few	TRBV14	-	TRBJ1-1	CASSQRRAEAFF	TGTGCCAGCAGCCAACGTCGGGCTGAAGCTTTCTTT
13	-	TRBV11-2	TRBD2	TRBJ2-5	CASNPRGGETQYF	TGTGCCAGCAACCCCCGGGGGGGAGAGACCCAGTACTTC
15	-	TRBV6-1	-	TRBJ1-2	CASSEVQTLNYGYTF	TGTGCCAGCAGTGAAGTCCAGACACTTAACTATGGCTACACCTTC
15	-	TRBV19	-	TRBJ2-7	CASSIPGLNAYEQYF	TGTGCCAGTAGTATTCCCGGTTTGAACGCCTACGAGCAGTACTTC
12	-	TRBV19	TRBD1	TRBJ1-2	CARTDRGGGYTF	TGTGCCAGGACGGACAGGGGTGGAGGCTACACCTTC
14	-	TRBV28	TRBD1	TRBJ2-4	CASSSGGQGNIQYF	TGTGCCAGCAGTTCCGGGGGACAGGGCAACATTCAGTACTTC
13	-	TRBV18	-	TRBJ1-1	CASSLGVDTEAFF	TGTGCCAGCTCACTGGGCGTAGACACTGAAGCTTTCTTT
13	-	TRBV5-4	TRBD2	TRBJ2-3	CASSLAGPDTQYF	TGTGCCAGCAGCCTAGCGGGGCCAGATACGCAGTATTTT
13	-	TRBV5-8	-	TRBJ2-7	CASSLGRIYEQYF	TGTGCCAGCAGCTTAGGTCGGATCTACGAGCAGTACTTC
14	once	TRBV19	-	TRBJ1-1	CASSIEGRYTEAFF	TGTGCCAGTAGTATAGAGGGACGATACACTGAAGCTTTCTTT
12	-	TRBV5-1	-	TRBJ2-7	CASSVGGSEQYF	TGCGCCAGCTCGGTGGGAGGCTCCGAGCAGTACTTC
13	-	TRBV6-5	-	TRBJ1-5	CASSYSHNQPQHF	TGTGCCAGCAGTTACTCGCATAATCAGCCCCAGCATTTT
15	-	TRBV29-1	-	TRBJ2-7	CSVSGGTLSSYEQYF	TGCAGCGTTTCAGGTGGGACGTTGAGCTCCTACGAGCAGTACTTC
15	few	TRBV7-3	TRBD1	TRBJ2-6	CASSWTGGGANVLTF	TGTGCCAGCAGCTGGACAGGGGGTGGGGCCAACGTCCTGACTTTC